This T cell receptor (beta chain) was observed in a study of CD8 T cells in ankylosing spondylitis. Overall study findings and caveats: Those disease-linked clones were CD8+; they were also relatively rare in peripheral blood. Enrichment of disease-linked clones was reportedly significant in matched ankylosing spondylitis synovial fluid.

5'-RACE, quantitative and with molecular barcodes, yielded the TCR beta libraries. TCRdb re-derived calls from the 5' RACE reads in MiXCR, one entry per CDR3 protein. The table records 250,000 to 300,000 distinct CDR3 sequences, around 20% of them present only once. With 6 bases removed from V and 4 bases from J, the gap between germline ends came to 15 bases. This CDR3 is built from 14 residues. On this clonotype: Its antigen remains unidentified.

The clonotype was recovered from a male donor with ankylosing spondylitis or in good health (not recorded which). The material sequenced was blood, either unsorted or a sorted T cell fraction (not recorded which). The chain employs TRBV12-3 or TRBV12-4 and TRBJ1-1; no reliable D call. The CDR3 loop reads CASSQTDSGTEAFF. The CDR3 nucleotides read TGTGCCAGCAGCCAAACGGACTCGGGCACTGAAGCTTTCTTT.